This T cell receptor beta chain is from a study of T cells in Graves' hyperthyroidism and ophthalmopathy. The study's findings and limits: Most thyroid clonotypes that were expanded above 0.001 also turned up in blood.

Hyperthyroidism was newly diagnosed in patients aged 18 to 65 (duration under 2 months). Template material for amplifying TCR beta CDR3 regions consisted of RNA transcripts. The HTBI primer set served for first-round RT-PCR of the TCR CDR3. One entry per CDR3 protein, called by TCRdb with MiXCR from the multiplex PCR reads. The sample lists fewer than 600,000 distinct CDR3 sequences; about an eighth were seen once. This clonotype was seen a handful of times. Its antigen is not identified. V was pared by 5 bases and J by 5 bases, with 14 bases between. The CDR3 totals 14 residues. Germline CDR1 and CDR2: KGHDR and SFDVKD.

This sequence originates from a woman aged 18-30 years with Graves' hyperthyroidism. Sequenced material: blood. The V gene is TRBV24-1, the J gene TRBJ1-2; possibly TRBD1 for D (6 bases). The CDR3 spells CATSGDGQTYGYTF. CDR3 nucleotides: TGTGCCACCAGTGGGGATGGACAGACTTATGGCTACACCTTC.